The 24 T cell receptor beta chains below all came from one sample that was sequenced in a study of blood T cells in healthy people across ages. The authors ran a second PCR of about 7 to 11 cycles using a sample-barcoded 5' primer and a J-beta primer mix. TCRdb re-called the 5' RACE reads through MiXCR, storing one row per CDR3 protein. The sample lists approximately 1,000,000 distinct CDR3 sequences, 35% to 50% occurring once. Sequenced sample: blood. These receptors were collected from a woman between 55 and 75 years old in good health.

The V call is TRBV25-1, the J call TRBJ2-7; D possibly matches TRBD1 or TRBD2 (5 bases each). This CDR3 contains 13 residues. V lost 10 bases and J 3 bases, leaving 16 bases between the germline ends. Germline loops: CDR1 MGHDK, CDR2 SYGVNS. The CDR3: CATGAYGVYEQYF. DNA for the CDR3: TGTGCCACCGGGGCGTATGGTGTCTACGAGCAGTACTTC.

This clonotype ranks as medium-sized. The CDR3 region has the DNA TGTGCCAGCAGCATCTGGACAGGGGGCGTCACCACAGATACGCAGTATTTT. Its translation is CASSIWTGGVTTDTQYF. This sequence joins TRBV7-2 and TRBJ2-3; 11 positions match TRBD1. Germline values: CDR1 SGHTA, CDR2 FQGNSA. Trimming removed 5 bases from V and 2 bases from J; junction bases left unmatched: 9. This CDR3 is 17 amino acids long.

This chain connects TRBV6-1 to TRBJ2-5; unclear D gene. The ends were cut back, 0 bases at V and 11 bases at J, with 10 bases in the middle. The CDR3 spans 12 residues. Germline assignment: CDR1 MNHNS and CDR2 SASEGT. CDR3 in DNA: TGTGCCAGCAGTGAAGCCCTCTTAGAGCAGTACTTC. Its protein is CASSEALLEQYF.

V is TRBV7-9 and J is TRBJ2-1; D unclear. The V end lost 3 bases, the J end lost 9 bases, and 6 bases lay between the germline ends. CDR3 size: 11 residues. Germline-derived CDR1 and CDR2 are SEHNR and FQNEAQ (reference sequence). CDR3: CASSFQSEQFF. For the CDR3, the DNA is TGTGCCAGCAGCTTTCAGTCTGAGCAGTTCTTC.

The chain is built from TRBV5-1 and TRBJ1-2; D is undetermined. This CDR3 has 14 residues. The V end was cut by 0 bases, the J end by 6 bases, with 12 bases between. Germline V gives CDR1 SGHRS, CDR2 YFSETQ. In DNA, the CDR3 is TGCGCCAGCAGCTTGGAGGGCGGGTGGAATGGCTACACCTTC. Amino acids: CASSLEGGWNGYTF. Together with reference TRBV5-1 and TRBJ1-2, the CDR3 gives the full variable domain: KAGVTQTPRYLIKTRGQQVTLSCSPISGHRSVSWYQQTPGQGLQFLFEYFSETQRNKGNFPGRFSGRQFSNSRSEMNVSTLELGDSALYLCASSLEGGWNGYTFGSGTRLTVV.

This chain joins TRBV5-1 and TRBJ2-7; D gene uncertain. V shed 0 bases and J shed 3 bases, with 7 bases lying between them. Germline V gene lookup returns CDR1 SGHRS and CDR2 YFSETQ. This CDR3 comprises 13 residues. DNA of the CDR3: TGCGCCAGCAGCTTGGATCTGTGCTACGAGCAGTACTTC. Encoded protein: CASSLDLCYEQYF. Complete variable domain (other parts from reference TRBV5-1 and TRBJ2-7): KAGVTQTPRYLIKTRGQQVTLSCSPISGHRSVSWYQQTPGQGLQFLFEYFSETQRNKGNFPGRFSGRQFSNSRSEMNVSTLELGDSALYLCASSLDLCYEQYFGPGTRLTVT.

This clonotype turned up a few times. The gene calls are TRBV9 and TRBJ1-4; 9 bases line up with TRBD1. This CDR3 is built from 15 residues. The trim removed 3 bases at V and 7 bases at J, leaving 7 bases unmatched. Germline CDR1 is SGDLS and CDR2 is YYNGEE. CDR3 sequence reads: CASSANRGRGEKLFF. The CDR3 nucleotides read TGTGCCAGCAGCGCAAACAGGGGGCGCGGTGAAAAACTGTTTTTT.

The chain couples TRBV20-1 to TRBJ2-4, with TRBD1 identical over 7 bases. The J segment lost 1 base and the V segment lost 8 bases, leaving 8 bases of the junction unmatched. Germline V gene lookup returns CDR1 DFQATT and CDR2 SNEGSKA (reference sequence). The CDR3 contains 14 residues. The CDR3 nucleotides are TGCAGTTTACAGGGGCCGGGTGCCAAAAACATTCAGTACTTC. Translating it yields CSLQGPGAKNIQYF.

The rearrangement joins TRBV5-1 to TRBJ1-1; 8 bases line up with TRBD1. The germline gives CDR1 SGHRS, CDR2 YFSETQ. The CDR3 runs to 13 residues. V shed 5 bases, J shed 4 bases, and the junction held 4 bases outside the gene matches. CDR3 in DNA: TGCGCCAGCAGGGAACAGGGGGGCACTGAAGCTTTCTTT. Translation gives CASREQGGTEAFF.

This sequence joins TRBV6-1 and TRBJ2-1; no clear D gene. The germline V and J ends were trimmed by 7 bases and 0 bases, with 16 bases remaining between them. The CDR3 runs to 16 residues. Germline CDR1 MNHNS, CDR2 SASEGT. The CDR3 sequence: CASIGASPSSYNEQFF. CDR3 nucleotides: TGTGCCAGCATTGGTGCCTCCCCGAGCTCCTACAATGAGCAGTTCTTC.

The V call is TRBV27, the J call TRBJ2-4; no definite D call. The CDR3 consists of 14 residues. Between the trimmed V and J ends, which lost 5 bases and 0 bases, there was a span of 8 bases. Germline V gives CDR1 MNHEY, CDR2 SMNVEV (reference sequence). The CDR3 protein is CASSINLAKNIQYF. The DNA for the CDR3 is TGTGCCAGCAGTATCAACCTAGCCAAAAACATTCAGTACTTC.

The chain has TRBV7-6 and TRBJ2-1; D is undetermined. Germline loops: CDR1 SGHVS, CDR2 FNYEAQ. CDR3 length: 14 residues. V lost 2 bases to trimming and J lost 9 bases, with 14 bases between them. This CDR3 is CASSLRETDREQFF. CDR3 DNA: TGTGCCAGCAGCTTAAGAGAGACCGATCGTGAGCAGTTCTTC.

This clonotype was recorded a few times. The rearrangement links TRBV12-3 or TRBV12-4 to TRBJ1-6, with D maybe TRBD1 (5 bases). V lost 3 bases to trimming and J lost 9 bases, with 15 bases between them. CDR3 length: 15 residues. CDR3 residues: CASSLGREGSSPLHF. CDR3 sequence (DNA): TGTGCCAGCAGTTTGGGACGGGAAGGATCTTCACCCCTCCACTTT.

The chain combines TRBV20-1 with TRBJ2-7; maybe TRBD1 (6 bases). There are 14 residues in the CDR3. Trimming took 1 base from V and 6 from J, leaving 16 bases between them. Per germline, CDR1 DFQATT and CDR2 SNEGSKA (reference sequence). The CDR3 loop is CSARGTVRVGEQYF. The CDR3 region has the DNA TGCAGTGCTAGAGGGACAGTCCGAGTAGGCGAGCAGTACTTC.

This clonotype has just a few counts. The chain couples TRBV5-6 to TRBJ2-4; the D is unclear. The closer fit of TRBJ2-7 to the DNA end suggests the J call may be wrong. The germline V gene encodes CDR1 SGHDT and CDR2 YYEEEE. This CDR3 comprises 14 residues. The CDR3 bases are TGTGCCAGCAGCTTGAGTTCAGAAACCTACGAGCAGTACTTC. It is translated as CASSLSSETYEQYF.

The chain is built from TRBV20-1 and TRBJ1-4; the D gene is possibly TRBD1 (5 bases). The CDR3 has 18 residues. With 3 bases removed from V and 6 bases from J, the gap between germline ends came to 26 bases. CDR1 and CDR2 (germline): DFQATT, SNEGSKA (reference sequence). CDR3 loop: CSASSPGTPGSGDEKLFF. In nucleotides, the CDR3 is TGCAGTGCTAGCTCGCCGGGGACTCCTGGTAGCGGGGATGAAAAACTGTTTTTT.

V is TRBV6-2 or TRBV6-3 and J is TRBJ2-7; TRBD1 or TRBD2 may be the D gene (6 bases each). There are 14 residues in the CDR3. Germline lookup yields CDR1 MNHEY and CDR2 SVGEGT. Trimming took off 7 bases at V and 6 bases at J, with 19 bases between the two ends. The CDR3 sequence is CASTLGGASLEQYF. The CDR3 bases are TGTGCCAGCACCCTGGGGGGCGCGTCCCTCGAGCAGTACTTC.

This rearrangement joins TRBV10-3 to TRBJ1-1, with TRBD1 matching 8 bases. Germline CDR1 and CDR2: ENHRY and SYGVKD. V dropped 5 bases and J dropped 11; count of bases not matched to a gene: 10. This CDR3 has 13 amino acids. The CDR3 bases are TGTGCCATCAGTTCCGGACAGGGTTGGGGGGCTTTCTTT. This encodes CAISSGQGWGAFF.

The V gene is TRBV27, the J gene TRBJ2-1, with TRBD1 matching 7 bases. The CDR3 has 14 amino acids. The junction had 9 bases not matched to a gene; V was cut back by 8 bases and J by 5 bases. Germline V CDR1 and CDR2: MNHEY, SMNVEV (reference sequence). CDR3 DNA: TGTGCCAGCGCGCCGGGACAGAGAGACAATGAGCAGTTCTTC. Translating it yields CASAPGQRDNEQFF.

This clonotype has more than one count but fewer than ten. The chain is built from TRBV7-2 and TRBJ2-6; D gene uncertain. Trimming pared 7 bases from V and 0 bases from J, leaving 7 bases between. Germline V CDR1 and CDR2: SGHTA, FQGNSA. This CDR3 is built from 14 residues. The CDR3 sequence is CASTSHSGANVLTF. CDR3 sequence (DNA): TGTGCCAGCACCTCCCACTCTGGGGCCAACGTCCTGACTTTC.

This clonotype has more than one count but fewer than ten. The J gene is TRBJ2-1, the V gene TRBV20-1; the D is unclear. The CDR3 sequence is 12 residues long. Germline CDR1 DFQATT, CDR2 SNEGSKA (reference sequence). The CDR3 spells CSSRSGPSEQFF. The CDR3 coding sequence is TGCAGCTCTAGATCCGGACCTAGTGAGCAGTTCTTC.

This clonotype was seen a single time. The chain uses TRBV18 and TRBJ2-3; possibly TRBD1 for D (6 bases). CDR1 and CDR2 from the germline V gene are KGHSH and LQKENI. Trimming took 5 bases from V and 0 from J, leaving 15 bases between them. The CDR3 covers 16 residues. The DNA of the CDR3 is TGTGCCAGCTCAATCAGGGGTTTAAGCAGCACAGATACGCAGTATTTT. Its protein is CASSIRGLSSTDTQYF.

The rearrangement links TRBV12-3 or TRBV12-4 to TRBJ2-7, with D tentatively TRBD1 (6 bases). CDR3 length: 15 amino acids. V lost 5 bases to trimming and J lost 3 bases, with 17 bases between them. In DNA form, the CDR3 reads TGTGCCAGCAGTAACCAGGGGAAACTAGTCTACGAGCAGTACTTC. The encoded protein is CASSNQGKLVYEQYF.

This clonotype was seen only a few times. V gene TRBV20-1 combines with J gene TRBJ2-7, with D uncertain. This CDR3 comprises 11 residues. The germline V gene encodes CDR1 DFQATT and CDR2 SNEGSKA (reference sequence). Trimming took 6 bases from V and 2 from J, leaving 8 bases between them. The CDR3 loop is CSAKDAYEQYF. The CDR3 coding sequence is TGCAGTGCCAAGGACGCCTACGAGCAGTACTTC.